Below are 22 T cell receptor beta chains sequenced from a single sample in a study of HIV-infected patients and healthy controls (dated by TCRdb to between 2012 and 2015). The library was made by 5' RACE. The listed sequencing device is Illumina MiSeq. Reverse transcription of approximately 500 ng RNA was performed with SuperScript III using primers directed against the alpha and beta constant regions. Separate alpha and beta chain libraries were generated by chain-specific third strand synthesis with multiplexing indices. Starting from the raw public reads, TCRdb applied fastp trimming at Q25, assembled clones with MiXCR and retained in-frame beta chains. Entries are consolidated by CDR3 protein sequence, retaining the most common genes and DNA. Across this sample there are about 12,000 distinct CDR3 sequences, with under 6.5% seen only once. The ten largest clones represent around 3% of the sample.

Since whole blood was used without any cell fractionation, the repertoire reflected all peripheral T cells in unsorted form. The specimen was blood. The receptors come from an adult in good health.

To note about this clonotype: This may stem from a read error, because a much larger clone lies one nucleotide away. This chain connects TRBV30 to TRBJ2-7, with a tentative D call TRBD1 (5 bases). The germline CDR1 and CDR2 sequences are GTSNPN and SVGIG (reference sequence). CDR3 length: 11 amino acids. CDR3 sequence: CAWGAEAEKYF. The CDR3, as DNA: TGTGCCTGGGGGGCTGAGGCCGAGAAGTACTTC.

In this sample, this clonotype turned up once. The V call is TRBV14, the J call TRBJ2-1; unclear D gene. This CDR3 has 12 amino acids. Germline V lookup: CDR1 SGHDN, CDR2 FVKESK. V lost 0 bases, J lost 7 bases, and 4 bases lay in between. The CDR3 nucleotides read TGTGCCAGCAGCCAAGAACGGAATGAGCAGTTCTTC. The encoded protein is CASSQERNEQFF.

This clonotype is termed medium-sized (0.01 to 0.1%). The chain recombines TRBV18 with TRBJ2-7; D possibly corresponds to TRBD1 (6 bases). The CDR3 is 14 amino acids. Looked up from germline, CDR1 is KGHSH and CDR2 is LQKENI. Between the trimmed V and J ends, which lost 3 bases and 5 bases, there was a span of 14 bases. Here the CDR3 reads CASSPGTQGHEQYF. CDR3 coding DNA: TGTGCCAGCTCACCCGGAACCCAGGGGCACGAGCAGTACTTC.

This clonotype was found many times. The chain combines TRBV10-2 with TRBJ1-1; no clear D gene. The germline gives CDR1 WSHSY, CDR2 SAAADI. The CDR3 has 11 amino acids. V lost 0 bases to trimming and J lost 6 bases, with 2 bases between them. The CDR3 DNA follows: TGCGCCAGCAGTGAGTCTTCTGAAGCTTTCTTT. This gives the protein CASSESSEAFF.

Judged by abundance, this clonotype is medium-sized. V gene TRBV29-1 combines with J gene TRBJ1-1; 8 bases map to TRBD1. CDR1 and CDR2 from the germline V gene are SQVTM and ANQGSEA. The CDR3 has 12 residues. V trimming: 4 bases; J trimming: 6 bases; junction bases outside the gene matches: 4. CDR3 region: CSVAQQGAEAFF. CDR3 bases: TGCAGCGTTGCCCAACAGGGGGCTGAAGCTTTCTTT.

In its sample, this clonotype was seen many times. The chain combines TRBV29-1 with TRBJ1-4; TRBD1 matches at 8 bases. The V segment lost 4 bases and the J segment 6 bases; nucleotides outside the gene matches: 4. Germline V gives CDR1 SQVTM, CDR2 ANQGSEA. The CDR3 runs 13 residues. CDR3 in amino acids: CSVAETGDEKLFF. The CDR3, as DNA: TGCAGCGTTGCTGAGACAGGGGATGAAAAACTGTTTTTT.

This clonotype occurred many times. CDR3 region: CASSQGRDNQPQHF. The DNA for the CDR3 is TGCGCCAGCAGTCAAGGGAGGGACAATCAGCCCCAGCATTTT. The chain links TRBV23-1 to TRBJ1-5; D gene uncertain. TRBV23-1 is filed as an ORF, its function uncertain. This CDR3 has 14 amino acids. V was pared by 2 bases and J by 3 bases, with 8 bases between.

This clonotype has at least ten counts. The chain recombines TRBV7-9 with TRBJ2-5, with no clear D. The CDR3 length is 14 residues. The germline V gene has CDR1 SEHNR and CDR2 FQNEAQ (reference sequence). V lost 5 bases, J lost 2 bases, and 12 bases lay in between. In nucleotides, the CDR3 is TGTGCCAGCAGCCACCCTAGGCCGCAAGAGACCCAGTACTTC. It translates to CASSHPRPQETQYF.

This clonotype has ten or more counts. The chain employs TRBV20-1 and TRBJ1-5, with 9 nucleotides matching TRBD1. CDR1 is DFQATT and CDR2 is SNEGSKA in the germline V gene (reference sequence). The CDR3 consists of 13 residues. The V gene end was trimmed by 6 bases and the J gene end by 7 bases; junction bases not matched to a gene: 7. The DNA of the CDR3 is TGCAGTGCGGGGGACAGGGATTTACAGCCCCAGCATTTT. Amino acids: CSAGDRDLQPQHF.

In this sample, this clonotype is medium-sized. The gene calls are TRBV7-6 and TRBJ2-5; D may be TRBD1 or TRBD2 (6 bases each). Germline loops: CDR1 SGHVS, CDR2 FNYEAQ. Trimming pared 1 base from V and 4 bases from J, leaving 13 bases between. The CDR3 is 15 amino acids. The CDR3 DNA reads as TGTGCCAGCAGCTTAGAGGTGGGGGGCATAGAGACCCAGTACTTC. Amino acid sequence: CASSLEVGGIETQYF.

This clonotype occurred many times. J is TRBJ1-1 and V is TRBV14; 11 positions match TRBD1. This CDR3 is 16 amino acids long. From germline, CDR1 is SGHDN and CDR2 FVKESK. V shed 0 bases, J shed 5 bases, and the junction held 5 bases outside the gene matches. CDR3 amino acids: CASSQDWGQGDTEAFF. The CDR3 DNA is TGTGCCAGCAGCCAAGACTGGGGACAGGGGGATACTGAAGCTTTCTTT.

This clonotype was counted at least ten times. J is TRBJ2-7 and V is TRBV12-3 or TRBV12-4; D ambiguous. The V gene lost 3 bases and the J gene lost 4 bases, with 7 bases spanning the gap. The CDR3 contains 12 residues. The CDR3 sequence: CASSLDRYEQYF. In nucleotides, the CDR3 is TGTGCCAGCAGTTTGGACCGTTACGAGCAGTACTTC.

This clonotype appeared many times. The V gene is TRBV6-5, the J gene TRBJ1-5; TRBD1 agrees at 7 bases. The CDR3 covers 15 residues. Germline loops: CDR1 MNHEY, CDR2 SVGAGI. V was clipped by 5 bases and J by 2 bases; unmatched bases: 6. CDR3 residues: CASSAPGTGNQPQHF. CDR3 coding DNA: TGTGCCAGCAGTGCACCCGGGACAGGCAATCAGCCCCAGCATTTT.

This clonotype was observed at least ten times. The rearrangement joins TRBV14 to TRBJ1-4; D ambiguous. Trimming cost V 4 bases and J 5 bases, with 14 bases left between them. The CDR3 runs 15 residues. The germline V gene has CDR1 SGHDN and CDR2 FVKESK. The CDR3 DNA sequence: TGTGCCAGCAGCCCCCAGTCGTTGGACAATGAAAAACTGTTTTTT. This codes for CASSPQSLDNEKLFF.

Ten or more counts support this clonotype. The rearrangement uses TRBV20-1 and TRBJ1-5; D gene uncertain. The germline CDR1 and CDR2 sequences are DFQATT and SNEGSKA (reference sequence). Trimming removed 0 bases at V and 4 bases at J, with 10 bases between. This CDR3 is built from 14 residues. The CDR3 coding sequence is TGCAGTGCTAGAGATCTACAAGGGAATCAGCCCCAGCATTTT. Protein sequence: CSARDLQGNQPQHF.

This clonotype is judged medium-sized (0.01 to 0.1%). The J gene is TRBJ2-3, the V gene TRBV7-9; 10 bases agree with TRBD2. CDR3 size: 16 residues. Germline V gene sequence: CDR1 SEHNR, CDR2 FQNEAQ (reference sequence). V was clipped by 3 bases and J by 2 bases; unmatched bases: 5. CDR3 coding DNA: TGTGCCAGCAGCTTCAGACTAGCGGGTCCCACAGATACGCAGTATTTT. Translated, it gives CASSFRLAGPTDTQYF.

This clonotype has at least ten counts. This chain connects TRBV7-9 to TRBJ1-5; no definite D call. The CDR3 totals 13 residues. The germline V gene encodes CDR1 SEHNR and CDR2 FQNEAQ (reference sequence). V gave up 4 bases and J gave up 4 bases, with 8 bases separating them. CDR3 sequence: CASSSSGNQPQHF. In DNA form, the CDR3 reads TGTGCCAGCAGCTCTTCTGGGAATCAGCCCCAGCATTTT.

This clonotype was seen many times. This chain connects TRBV13 to TRBJ2-3, with D tentatively TRBD1 or TRBD2 (5 bases each). This CDR3 has 15 residues. Per the germline V gene, CDR1 is PRHDT and CDR2 is FYEKMQ (reference sequence). The V gene lost 3 bases and the J gene lost 6 bases, with 16 bases spanning the gap. DNA for the CDR3: TGTGCCAGCAGCTTCGGGGCGGCCGCCGCCGATACGCAGTATTTT. Translated: CASSFGAAAADTQYF.

This clonotype is medium-sized (0.01 to 0.1%) within its sample. The chain employs TRBV29-1 and TRBJ1-1; D is unclear. The CDR3 sequence is 10 residues long. Germline V gene sequence: CDR1 SQVTM, CDR2 ANQGSEA. V dropped 4 bases and J dropped 5 bases, with 5 bases sitting between them. The CDR3 sequence: CSVVGTEAFF. The CDR3 DNA follows: TGCAGCGTTGTTGGAACTGAAGCTTTCTTT.

This clonotype was picked up many times. The chain employs TRBV28 and TRBJ2-3, with a possible D match to TRBD2 (6 bases). In germline, CDR1 is MDHEN, CDR2 SYDVKM. This CDR3 region has 12 residues. The V end lost 8 bases, the J end lost 7 bases, and 13 bases lay between the germline ends. The CDR3 nucleotides read TGTGCCAGCGGGACTGTGATAAATACGCAGTATTTT. Protein: CASGTVINTQYF.

Within the sample, this clonotype is medium-sized. The chain couples TRBV5-1 to TRBJ1-5; D gene ambiguous. This CDR3 region has 15 residues. In germline, CDR1 is SGHRS, CDR2 YFSETQ. The V end lost 0 bases, the J end lost 4 bases, and 11 bases lay between the germline ends. The CDR3, as DNA: TGCGCCAGCAGCTTGGGATCCGGGGAGAATCAGCCCCAGCATTTT. Residues: CASSLGSGENQPQHF.

Relative to its sample, this clonotype is medium-sized. The chain links TRBV12-3 or TRBV12-4 to TRBJ1-2; 10 positions agree with TRBD1. This CDR3 is 15 amino acids long. The V and J ends lost 5 bases and 3 bases, in that order; junction bases with no gene match: 6. CDR3 protein: CASSAGQGGYYGYTF. The CDR3 nucleotides are TGTGCCAGCAGTGCCGGACAGGGGGGATACTATGGCTACACCTTC.